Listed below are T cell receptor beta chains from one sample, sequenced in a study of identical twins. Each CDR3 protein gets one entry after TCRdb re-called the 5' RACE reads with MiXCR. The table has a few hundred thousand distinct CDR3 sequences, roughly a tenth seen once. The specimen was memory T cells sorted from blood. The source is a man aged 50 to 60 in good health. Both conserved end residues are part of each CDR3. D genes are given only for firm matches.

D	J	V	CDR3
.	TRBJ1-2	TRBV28	CASSLTVTGYTF
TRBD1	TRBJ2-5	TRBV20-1	CSASLGQGLTQYF
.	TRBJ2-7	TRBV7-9	CASSSSGRWVYEQYF
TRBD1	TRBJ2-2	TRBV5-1	CASNGQGITGELFF
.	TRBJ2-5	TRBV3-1	CASSRWGEETQYF
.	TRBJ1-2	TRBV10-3	CAISIRSEGYGYTF
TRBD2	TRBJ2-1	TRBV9	CASSVETSGSPPLF
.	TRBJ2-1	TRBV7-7	CASSSLRDNEQFF
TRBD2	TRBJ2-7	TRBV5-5	CASSFGTSATYEQYF
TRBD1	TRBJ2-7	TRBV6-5	CASSYSDRAGYEQYF
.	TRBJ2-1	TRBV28	CASRLSGGHEQFF
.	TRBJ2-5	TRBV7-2	CASSLARGQGTQYF
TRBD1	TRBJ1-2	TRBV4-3	CASSQYGTAYGYTF
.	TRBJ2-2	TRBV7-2	CASSPWGRDTGELFF
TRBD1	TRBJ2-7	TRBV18	CASSQGTGGGYEQYF
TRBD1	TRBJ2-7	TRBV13	CASSSGQGLREQYF
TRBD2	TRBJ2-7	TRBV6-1	CASSGTSGGTAQYF
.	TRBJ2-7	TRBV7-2	CASSLAPDYEQYF
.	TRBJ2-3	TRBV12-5	CASGLLERTDTQYF
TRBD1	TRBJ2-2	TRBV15	CATSVFRGRPGELFF
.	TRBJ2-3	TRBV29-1	CSVGGAGGADTQYF
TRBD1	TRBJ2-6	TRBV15	CATSRGQGSGANVLTF
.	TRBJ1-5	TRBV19	CASSIGKGRSLGQPQHF
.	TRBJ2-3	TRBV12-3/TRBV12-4	CASSWTGRTDTQYF
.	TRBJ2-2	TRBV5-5	CASSFGFTGELFF
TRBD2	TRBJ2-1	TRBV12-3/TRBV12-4	CASSLGLAGAQGNEQFF
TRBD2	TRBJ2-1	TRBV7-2	CASSLMAGGYNEQFF
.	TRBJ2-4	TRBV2	CASSELRAGSQNIQYF
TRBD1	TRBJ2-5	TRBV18	CASSDPGQGKETQYF
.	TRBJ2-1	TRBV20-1	CSALQGGREQFF
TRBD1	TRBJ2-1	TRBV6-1	CASRGADRGRRVNNEQFF
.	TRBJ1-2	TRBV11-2	CASSPGQPGYTF
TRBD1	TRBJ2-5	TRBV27	CASSIVPGQGIEVETQYF
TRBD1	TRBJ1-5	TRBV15	CATSRGTGRNQPQHF
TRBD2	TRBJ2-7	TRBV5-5	CASSFWGGERGSYEQYF
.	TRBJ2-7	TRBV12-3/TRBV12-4	CASTQTGKTYEQYF
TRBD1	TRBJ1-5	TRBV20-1	CSARDLQGASNQPQHF
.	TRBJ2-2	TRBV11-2	CASTIDGQATGELFF
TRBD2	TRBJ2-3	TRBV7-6	CASSQGLAGGVPTQYF
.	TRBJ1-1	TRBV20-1	CSAHNLLTEAFF
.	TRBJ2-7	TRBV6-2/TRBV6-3	CASSTHAGRTGSYEQYF
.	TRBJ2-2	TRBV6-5	CATRGTGELFF
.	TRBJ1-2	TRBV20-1	CSARSGVGSSGYTF
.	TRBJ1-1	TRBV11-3	CASSLGTGLATEAFF
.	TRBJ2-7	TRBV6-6	CASSSVDNYEQYF
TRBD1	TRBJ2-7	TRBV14	CASSPPRTGVDEQYF
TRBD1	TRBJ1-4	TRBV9	CASSVRTGAPNEKLFF
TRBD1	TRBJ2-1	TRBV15	CATSRARGLYNEQFF
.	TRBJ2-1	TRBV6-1	CASRTDHYNEQFF
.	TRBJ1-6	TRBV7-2	CASSLGRGGSPLHF
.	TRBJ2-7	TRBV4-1	CASSQDPGVGYEQYF
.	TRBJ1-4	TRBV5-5	CASSKTQGIFEKLFF
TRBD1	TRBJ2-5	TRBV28	CASSSPQRQGAGETQYF
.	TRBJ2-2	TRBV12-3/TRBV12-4	CASGLGGTGELFF
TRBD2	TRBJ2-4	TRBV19	CASSRIAGSGKNIQYF
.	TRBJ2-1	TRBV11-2	CASSLARAYNEQFF
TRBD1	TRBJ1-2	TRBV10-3	CAISESWTGGFYGYTF
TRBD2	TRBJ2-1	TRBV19	CASSIGVAGGFYEQFF
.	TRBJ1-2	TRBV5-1	CASSLGTARGYTF
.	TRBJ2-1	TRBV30	CAWSPGPTTQSEQFF